Sequencing of this T cell receptor beta chain was carried out in a study of blood T cell repertoires in COVID-19. Study information: Acute and convalescent COVID-19 samples came from the United States, Italy and Spain. PBMCs, B-cell-depleted T cells, or T cells provided the cDNA or gDNA that made up the material.

Seattle patients were enrolled while actively infected and followed longitudinally. Authors' methods: Reference gene primer amplification gave nucleated cell count estimates. Sequencing used immunoSEQ multiplex PCR; TCRdb keeps in-frame clones, though not all of them. From that table come the V and J calls and clone size; the DNA was used to work out D and trimming. The sample has more than 150,000 clones; roughly 76% are singletons. The source material was peripheral blood. The source of this sequence is a woman at least 80 years old with COVID-19, enrolled during active disease.

CDR3 protein: CASSLQGWGSYNEQFF. Here the CDR3 DNA reads TGTGCCAGCAGCCTACAGGGGTGGGGGTCCTACAATGAGCAGTTCTTC. V and J are TRBV7-8 and TRBJ2-1; 7 positions match TRBD1. In germline, CDR1 is SGHVS, CDR2 FQNEAQ. This CDR3 has 16 amino acids. V was pared by 5 bases and J by 1 base, with 8 bases of the junction left unmatched.